The next 4 T cell receptor beta chains were all read from a single sample in a study of T cell responses to AZD1222 COVID-19 vaccine. Sequencing used immunoSEQ multiplex PCR; TCRdb keeps in-frame clones, though not all of them. The data contain roughly 100,000 clones, around 89% of them singletons. The sequenced sample was peripheral blood, obtained on day 0 of AZD1222 vaccination. These receptors all stem from an adult in good health.

This clone was recorded only once. V usage is TRBV11-2 and J usage is TRBJ2-1, with a tentative D call TRBD2 (5 bases). Between the trimmed V and J ends, which lost 1 base and 6 bases, there was a span of 10 bases. Germline V gives CDR1 SGHAT, CDR2 FQNNGV. CDR3 size: 14 residues. The CDR3 spells CASSLGGLANEQFF. In nucleotides, the CDR3 is TGTGCCAGCAGCTTAGGTGGGCTAGCCAATGAGCAGTTCTTC.

This clone was counted a single time. The rearrangement links TRBV19 to TRBJ1-2, with 7 bases identical to TRBD1. Germline values: CDR1 LNHDA, CDR2 SQIVND (reference sequence). The CDR3 covers 12 residues. V shed 5 bases, J shed 9 bases, and the junction held 6 bases outside the gene matches. CDR3 sequence (DNA): TGTGCCAGTAGTTTGGGACAGAGGAGCTACACCTTC. It codes for CASSLGQRSYTF.

The chain uses TRBV14 and TRBJ1-5, with D possibly being TRBD1 (5 bases). The V and J ends lost 1 base and 6 bases respectively, with 13 bases between them. CDR3 length: 15 residues. Germline V gene lookup returns CDR1 SGHDN and CDR2 FVKESK. CDR3 loop: CASSQASRVGQPQHF. DNA for the CDR3: TGTGCCAGCAGCCAAGCCTCCAGGGTTGGTCAGCCCCAGCATTTT.

The chain uses TRBV10-2 and TRBJ1-1, with D perhaps TRBD1 (5 bases). Between the trimmed V and J ends, which lost 3 bases and 9 bases, there was a span of 14 bases. Germline CDR1 reads WSHSY; CDR2 reads SAAADI. The CDR3 consists of 13 residues. CDR3 loop: CASSDGAGNQAFF. The DNA of the CDR3 is TGCGCCAGCAGTGATGGGGCAGGGAACCAAGCTTTCTTT.